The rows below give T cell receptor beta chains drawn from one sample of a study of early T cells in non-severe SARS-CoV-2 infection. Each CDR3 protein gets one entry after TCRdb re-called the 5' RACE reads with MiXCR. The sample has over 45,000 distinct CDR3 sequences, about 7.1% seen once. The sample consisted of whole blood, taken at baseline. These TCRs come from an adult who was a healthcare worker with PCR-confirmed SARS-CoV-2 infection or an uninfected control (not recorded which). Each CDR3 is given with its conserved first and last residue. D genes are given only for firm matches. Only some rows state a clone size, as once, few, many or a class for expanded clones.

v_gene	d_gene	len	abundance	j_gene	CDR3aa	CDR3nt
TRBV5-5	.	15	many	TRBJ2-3	CASSLSRRASDTQYF	TGTGCCAGCAGCTTGTCCAGGAGGGCTTCAGATACGCAGTATTTT
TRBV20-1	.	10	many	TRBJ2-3	CSANGHTQYF	TGCAGTGCCAACGGCCATACGCAGTATTTT
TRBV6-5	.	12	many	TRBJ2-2	CASSYGTGELFF	TGTGCCAGCAGTTACGGGACTGGGGAGCTGTTTTTT
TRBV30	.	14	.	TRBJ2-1	CAWSLPSGYNEQFF	TGTGCCTGGAGTCTCCCCTCCGGTTACAATGAGCAGTTCTTC
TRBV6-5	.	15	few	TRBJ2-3	CASSLRGAVTDTQYF	TGTGCCAGCAGTCTTAGGGGGGCTGTCACAGATACGCAGTATTTT
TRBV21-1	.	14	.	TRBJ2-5	CASSPSGQKETQYF	TGTGCCAGCAGTCCCTCGGGACAGAAAGAGACCCAGTACTTC
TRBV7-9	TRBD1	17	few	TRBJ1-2	CASSPPLPTGTNYGYTF	TGTGCCAGCAGCCCGCCCCTACCGACAGGGACTAACTATGGCTACACCTTC
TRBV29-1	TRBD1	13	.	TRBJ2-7	CSGRTGNFDEQYF	TGCAGCGGCAGGACAGGGAATTTCGACGAGCAGTACTTC
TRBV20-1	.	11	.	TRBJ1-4	CSAGREEKLFF	TGCAGTGCTGGGAGGGAGGAAAAACTGTTTTTT
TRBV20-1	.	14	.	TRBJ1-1	CSALGIRTNTEAFF	TGCAGTGCTCTCGGAATTCGAACCAACACTGAAGCTTTCTTT
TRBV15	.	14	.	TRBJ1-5	CATSTGTANQPQHF	TGTGCCACCAGCACCGGGACGGCAAATCAGCCCCAGCATTTT
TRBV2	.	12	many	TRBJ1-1	CASSAMNTEAFF	TGTGCCAGCAGTGCCATGAACACTGAAGCTTTCTTT
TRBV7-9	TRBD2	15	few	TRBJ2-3	CASRKTSGGLDTQYF	TGTGCCAGCAGAAAAACTAGCGGGGGCCTCGATACGCAGTATTTT
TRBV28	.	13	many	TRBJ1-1	CASTAIAGTEAFF	TGTGCCAGCACCGCTATTGCCGGCACTGAAGCTTTCTTT
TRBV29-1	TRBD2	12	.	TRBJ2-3	CSGGQRGNTQYF	TGCAGCGGTGGACAGCGGGGGAATACGCAGTATTTT
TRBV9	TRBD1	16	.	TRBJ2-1	CASSESGQGGYNEQFF	TGTGCCAGCAGCGAATCGGGACAGGGGGGATACAATGAGCAGTTCTTC
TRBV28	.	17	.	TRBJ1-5	CASTILRRVSGNQPQHF	TGTGCCAGCACCATTTTACGACGAGTATCCGGCAATCAGCCCCAGCATTTT
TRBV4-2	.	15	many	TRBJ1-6	CASSHEEQGGSPLHF	TGTGCCAGCAGCCACGAGGAACAGGGAGGATCACCCCTCCACTTT
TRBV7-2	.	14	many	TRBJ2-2	CASPRRGTTGELFF	TGTGCCAGCCCCAGGAGAGGGACCACCGGGGAGCTGTTTTTT
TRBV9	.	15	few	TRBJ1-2	CASSVGDTQYYGYTF	TGTGCCAGCAGCGTGGGGGACACACAGTACTATGGCTACACCTTC
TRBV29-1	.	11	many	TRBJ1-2	CSASTGYGYTF	TGCAGCGCATCCACGGGCTATGGCTACACCTTC
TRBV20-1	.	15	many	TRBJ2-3	CSASPTKDSPDTQYF	TGCAGTGCTAGTCCCACTAAGGACTCCCCCGATACGCAGTATTTT
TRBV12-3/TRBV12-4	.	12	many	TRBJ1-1	CASSLQALGAFF	TGTGCCAGCAGTTTACAGGCTCTAGGCGCTTTCTTT
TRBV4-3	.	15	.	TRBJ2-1	CASSQGPILGYEQFF	TGCGCCAGCAGCCAGGGCCCGATACTAGGCTATGAGCAGTTCTTC
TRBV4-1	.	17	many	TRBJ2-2	CASSQDGISVNTGELFF	TGCGCCAGCAGCCAAGACGGGATTAGTGTGAACACCGGGGAGCTGTTTTTT
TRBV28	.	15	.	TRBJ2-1	CASSWTVSSYNEQFF	TGTGCCAGCAGTTGGACGGTAAGCTCCTACAATGAGCAGTTCTTC
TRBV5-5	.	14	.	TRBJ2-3	CASSSQGGTDTQYF	TGTGCCAGCAGCTCCCAAGGGGGCACAGATACGCAGTATTTT
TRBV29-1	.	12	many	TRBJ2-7	CSVFSGSYEQYF	TGCAGCGTTTTTTCGGGTTCCTACGAGCAGTACTTC
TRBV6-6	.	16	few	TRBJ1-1	CASSYPPGVLNTEAFF	TGTGCCAGCAGTTACCCGCCGGGGGTACTTAACACTGAAGCTTTCTTT
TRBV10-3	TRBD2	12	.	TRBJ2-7	CAIEGTRLGLYF	TGTGCCATCGAGGGGACTAGGCTGGGACTGTACTTC
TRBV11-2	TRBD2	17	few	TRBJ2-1	CASSSGTSGGQRDEQFF	TGTGCCAGCAGCTCAGGGACTAGCGGGGGGCAGAGGGATGAGCAGTTCTTC
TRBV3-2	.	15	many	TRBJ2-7	CASSQGDSPDCEQYF	TGTGCCAGCAGCCAAGGGGACTCCCCGGATTGCGAGCAGTACTTC